The entry below gives a single TCR beta chain sequence along with its context. Its antigen is not known. These data originate in a study of CD4+ T cells in melanoma. Study-level results: CD8+ T cell, macrophage and B cell function reportedly correlated with neoantigen-specific CD4+ T cells. Reportedly, melanoma neoantigen-specific CD4+ T cells showed varied differentiation states.

Using immunoSEQ multiplex PCR, the repertoire was profiled, and TCRdb retains in-frame clones only, with some absent. The table lists tens of thousands of clones, roughly 69% of them singletons. The V end was cut by 4 bases, the J end by 7 bases, with 11 bases between. The V gene's germline CDR1 is SGHKS and CDR2 YYEKEE (reference sequence). CDR3 length equals 12 residues. The sequence came from a human donor with melanoma. Sequenced sample: tumor tissue. The V and J genes are TRBV5-5 and TRBJ1-1; weak D call: TRBD1 (5 bases). Written as DNA, the CDR3 is TGTGCCAGCAGCCCAGGACAAATTGAAGCTTTCTTT. Protein product: CASSPGQIEAFF.